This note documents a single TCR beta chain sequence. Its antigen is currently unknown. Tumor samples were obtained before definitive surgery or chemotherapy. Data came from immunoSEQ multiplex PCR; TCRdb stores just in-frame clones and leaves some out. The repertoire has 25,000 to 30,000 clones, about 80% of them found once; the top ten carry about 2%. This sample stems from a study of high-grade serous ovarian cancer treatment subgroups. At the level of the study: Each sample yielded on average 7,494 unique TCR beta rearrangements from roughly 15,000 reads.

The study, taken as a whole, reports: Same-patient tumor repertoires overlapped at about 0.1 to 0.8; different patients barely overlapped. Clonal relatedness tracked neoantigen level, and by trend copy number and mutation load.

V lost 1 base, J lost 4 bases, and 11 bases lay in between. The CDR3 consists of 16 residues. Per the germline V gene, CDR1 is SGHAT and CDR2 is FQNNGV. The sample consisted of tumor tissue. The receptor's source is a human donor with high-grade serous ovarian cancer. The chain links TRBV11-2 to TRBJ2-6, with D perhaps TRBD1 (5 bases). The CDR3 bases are TGTGCCAGCAGCTTAGGCAGGGTCTCGGGGGCCAACGTCCTGACTTTC. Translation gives CASSLGRVSGANVLTF.